This paragraph reports one TCR beta chain. Its antigen remains unidentified. This entry belongs to a study of T cell responses to AZD1222 COVID-19 vaccine. About the study: Second-dose intervals of approximately 4 or approximately 12 weeks were pooled. Study-wide points: Vaccine-related CD4 TCRs covered spike, predominating at 160-218 and 743-854. The donor cohort was predominantly white British with a female majority, and clonal diversity may have been underestimated.

Germline CDR1 and CDR2: LGHDT and YNNKEL (reference sequence). Trimming removed 3 bases from V and 6 bases from J; junction bases left unmatched: 2. The CDR3 spans 16 residues. Here immunoSEQ multiplex PCR was the method, and the copy in TCRdb shows in-frame clones only, minus some. The table records about 120,000 clones, 92% of them present only once. The chain couples TRBV3-1 (or the pseudogene TRBV3-2) to TRBJ2-2, with 15 positions matching TRBD2. The clonotype comes from an adult in good health. Specimen: peripheral blood, collected on day 0 of AZD1222 vaccination. This CDR3 is CASSQWTSGGAGELFF. The CDR3, as DNA: TGTGCCAGCAGCCAGTGGACTAGCGGGGGGGCCGGGGAGCTGTTTTTT.